The source of this T cell receptor beta chain is a study of cytomegalovirus exposure and HLA in healthy donors. The CDR3 covers 14 residues. Germline V gene lookup returns CDR1 SEHNR and CDR2 FQNEAQ (reference sequence). V lost 4 bases and J lost 0, with 7 bases in between. Findings and limits, study-wide: Association of a missense DCLRE1C variant with TCR beta V- and J-gene trimming was reported in a later analysis. In a later analysis, common viral pathogens appeared linked to several of the most significant clusters. An Asian-associated ancestry cluster reportedly showed fewer N-insertions than the roughly 700-donor mean in a later analysis.

The PCR employed 60 Vbeta primers together with 13 Jbeta primers. Assay used: immunoSEQ multiplex PCR; TCRdb lists only in-frame clones, some missing. The sample contains about 150,000 clones, 84% of which appear only once. This clone was observed a handful of times. Its antigen remains unknown. This TCR was sampled from a young man in good health and CMV-seronegative. The rearrangement uses TRBV7-9 and TRBJ1-5; no clear D gene. Sequenced sample: PBMCs. The CDR3 DNA reads as TGTGCCAGCAGCTCTCCCCTTAGCAATCAGCCCCAGCATTTT. Residues: CASSSPLSNQPQHF.